The T cell receptor (beta chain) described here comes from a study of T-cell memory formation after mild COVID-19. Germline V gives CDR1 MGHRA, CDR2 YSYEKL. CDR3 length: 17 amino acids. V was pared by 4 bases and J by 6 bases, with 14 bases of the junction left unmatched. Study-wide points: Certain responding clones were present in pre-infection memory, suggesting participation of cross-reactive memory. There was a balanced CD4/CD8 profile in clones contracting day 15 to 85, and later expanders leaned CD4+.

TCRdb used MiXCR to reprocess the 5' RACE reads, holding one entry per CDR3 protein. The data contain 550,000 to 700,000 distinct CDR3 sequences, more than 15% of them singletons. This clonotype was seen more than once but under ten times. Antigen unknown. The sequence was obtained from an adult woman who had mild COVID-19 (a few samples of this study predate the infection). Cell type and time point are not known. What was sequenced was PBMCs or a T cell subset sorted from them (not recorded which). The chain joins TRBV4-1 to TRBJ2-3; 9 nucleotides align to TRBD1. CDR3: CASSLLPGQGPHDTQYF. Here the CDR3 DNA reads TGCGCCAGCAGCCTCCTTCCGGGACAGGGACCTCACGATACGCAGTATTTT.